The rows below give T cell receptor beta chains drawn from one sample of a study of vaccination and CD4 T cells after COVID-19. These TCRs are of unknown antigen specificity. MiXCR, applied by TCRdb to the PCR reads, yields one record per CDR3 protein. The sample yields more than 10,000 distinct CDR3 sequences, roughly 46% seen once. This specimen consisted of CD4+ T cells from blood, cultured in vitro, obtained after SARS-CoV-2 vaccination. These receptors were obtained from a human donor who had recovered from COVID-19. Each CDR3 is given with its conserved first and last residue. D genes are given only for firm matches. Rows may omit the clone size; those that give it use once, few, many or a size class.

D	V	size	J	DNA	CDR3
TRBD2	TRBV6-2/TRBV6-3	-	TRBJ2-2	TGTGCCAGCAGGACCTCTAGCGGGTGGACTCAGAACACCGGGGAGCTGTTTTTT	CASRTSSGWTQNTGELFF
-	TRBV19	-	TRBJ1-5	TGTGCCAGTAGTCCTCAGGGCCAGTTCAATCAGCCCCAGCATTTT	CASSPQGQFNQPQHF
TRBD2	TRBV2	-	TRBJ2-3	TGTGCCAGCGGAAACGGACTAGCGGGGACAGATACGCAGTATTTT	CASGNGLAGTDTQYF
TRBD1	TRBV27	-	TRBJ2-7	TGTGCCAGCGGGCGGCAGGGGGTCTCCTACGAGCAGTACTTC	CASGRQGVSYEQYF
TRBD1	TRBV11-3	-	TRBJ2-3	TGTGCCAGCAGCGTCACAGGGGGCCCGGGAGATACGCAGTATTTT	CASSVTGGPGDTQYF
TRBD2	TRBV20-1	few	TRBJ2-2	TGCAGTGCTAGAGATCTAGCGGGAGACACCGGGGAGCTGTTTTTT	CSARDLAGDTGELFF
-	TRBV29-1	-	TRBJ1-5	TGCAGCGTTGAAGGAGGAGGTCCGCCCCAGCATTTT	CSVEGGGPPQHF
-	TRBV20-1	-	TRBJ2-7	TGCAGTGCGACGGGGTCTCCCCGCTCCTACGAGCAGTACTTC	CSATGSPRSYEQYF
-	TRBV3-1	-	TRBJ2-2	TGTGCCAGCAGTCCCGCCCAGCGGACCGGGGAGCTGTTTTTT	CASSPAQRTGELFF
-	TRBV20-1	-	TRBJ2-7	TGCAGTGCTAGGGGAGACGCCTACGAGCAGTACTTC	CSARGDAYEQYF
-	TRBV7-8	few	TRBJ2-3	TGTGCCAGCAGCCCCTCAAGCGCGAGAGGAGATACGCAGTATTTT	CASSPSSARGDTQYF
-	TRBV6-1	-	TRBJ1-4	TGTGCCAGCAGGGCTACTGCAACTAATGAAAAACTGTTTTTT	CASRATATNEKLFF
TRBD2	TRBV10-3	-	TRBJ2-7	TGTGCCATCAGTGACTTAGCGGGTACCTACGAGCAGTACTTC	CAISDLAGTYEQYF
-	TRBV24-1	few	TRBJ2-2	TGTGCCACCAGTTCCCCCGGGGCATCCACCGGGGAGCTGTTTTTT	CATSSPGASTGELFF
TRBD1	TRBV6-1	-	TRBJ1-1	TGTGCCAGCAGGAAGGGACAGATGAACACTGAAGCTTTCTTT	CASRKGQMNTEAFF
TRBD2	TRBV20-1	-	TRBJ2-5	TGCAGTGCTAGGGCGACTAGCGGGAGAGCAGAGACCCAGTACTTC	CSARATSGRAETQYF
TRBD1	TRBV7-8	-	TRBJ2-3	TGTGCCAGCAGCTTAGACAGGGGGACAGATACGCAGTATTTT	CASSLDRGTDTQYF
TRBD2	TRBV25-1	few	TRBJ2-5	TGTGCCAGCAGCCTAGCGGGAGGGAGTCGGGAGACCCAGTACTTC	CASSLAGGSRETQYF
TRBD2	TRBV7-3	-	TRBJ2-7	TGTGCCAGCAGCTTATTAGCGGGAGGGTCCCACGAGCAGTACTTC	CASSLLAGGSHEQYF
TRBD2	TRBV7-2	-	TRBJ2-1	TGTGCCAGCAGCCCCAGACTAGCGGGAGTCTGGAATGAGCAGTTCTTC	CASSPRLAGVWNEQFF
-	TRBV7-3	-	TRBJ1-1	TGTGCCAGCAGCTTCGGACCGACTAGTGAAGCTTTCTTT	CASSFGPTSEAFF
-	TRBV28	-	TRBJ1-4	TGTGCCAGCAGTTCCAAACAATTAGCAACTAATGAAAAACTGTTTTTT	CASSSKQLATNEKLFF
-	TRBV19	-	TRBJ1-5	TGTGCCAGTAGTATAGATAGGAGGGGGCCCCAGCATTTT	CASSIDRRGPQHF
TRBD1	TRBV19	-	TRBJ1-5	TGTGGAGCAGGGGGAGAGCAGCCCCAGCATTTT	CGAGGEQPQHF
TRBD1	TRBV6-5	once	TRBJ2-7	TGTGCCAGCAGTTCCCCTAGGACAGGGGTCCGGGCATGGGCCTACGAGCAGTACTTC	CASSSPRTGVRAWAYEQYF
-	TRBV10-2	few	TRBJ1-5	TGCGCCAGCAGTTCGTCCCCTCAGTCCATCAATCAGCCCCAGCATTTT	CASSSSPQSINQPQHF
TRBD1	TRBV2	-	TRBJ2-5	TGTGCCAGCAGCGACAGGGGGCAGAGGACCCAGTACTTC	CASSDRGQRTQYF
-	TRBV6-5	-	TRBJ2-7	TGTGCCAGCAGTTCAGCATCAAGGCGGGACTCCTACGAGCAGTACTTC	CASSSASRRDSYEQYF
-	TRBV5-4	-	TRBJ2-3	TGTGCCAGCAGCTTGGCGGGAGACAGGACAGATACGCAGTATTTT	CASSLAGDRTDTQYF
-	TRBV4-2	few	TRBJ2-5	TGTGCCAGCAGCCAGGGCAAAGGAATGCGGCAAGAGACCCAGTACTTC	CASSQGKGMRQETQYF
-	TRBV2	-	TRBJ2-3	TGTGCCAGCAGTCAGCGGACTAGCACAGATACGCAGTATTTT	CASSQRTSTDTQYF
-	TRBV19	few	TRBJ2-5	TGTGCCAGTAGTACCGGATTGGGGGGGACCCAGTACTTC	CASSTGLGGTQYF
-	TRBV2	-	TRBJ1-2	TGTGCCAGCAGTGAAGGTGTCGACGGCTACACCTTC	CASSEGVDGYTF
TRBD2	TRBV6-1	few	TRBJ2-3	TGTGCCAGCATCCGGGGGGGAGGAGGCACAGATACGCAGTATTTT	CASIRGGGGTDTQYF
TRBD1	TRBV6-1	-	TRBJ2-7	TGTGCCAGCACCCTAAGGACAGGGTCCTCCTACGAGCAGTACTTC	CASTLRTGSSYEQYF
-	TRBV10-2	-	TRBJ2-2	TGCGCCAGCAGTGCTATAATGACGGAAGACACCGGGGAGCTGTTTTTT	CASSAIMTEDTGELFF
-	TRBV7-9	few	TRBJ1-1	TGTGCCAGCAGCTTGAACAGGGCCACTGAAGCTTTCTTT	CASSLNRATEAFF
TRBD2	TRBV11-2	few	TRBJ2-5	TGTGCCAGCAGCCCGGGGACTAGCGGGAACGGAGAGACCCAGTACTTC	CASSPGTSGNGETQYF
-	TRBV5-1	-	TRBJ2-7	TGCGCCAGCAGCGGAGGGAGCGCCCACGAGCAGTACTTC	CASSGGSAHEQYF
-	TRBV6-5	-	TRBJ2-4	TGTGCCAGCAGTTACTCGACCGGTATTCAGTACTTC	CASSYSTGIQYF
-	TRBV6-1	-	TRBJ2-7	TGTGCCTCAGTCGGAAATGGTGCCTACGAGCAGTACTTC	CASVGNGAYEQYF
-	TRBV7-3	-	TRBJ2-1	TGTGCCAGCAGCTTAATTGCTTCGGGTGCCAATGAGCAGTTCTTC	CASSLIASGANEQFF
-	TRBV11-2	medium-sized	TRBJ2-6	TGTGCCAGCAGCTTTGGCCAGGGAAAATCTGGGGCCAACGTCCTGACTTTC	CASSFGQGKSGANVLTF
TRBD2	TRBV2	few	TRBJ2-5	TGTGCCAGCGGCAGGACTAGCGGGCAAGAGACCCAGTACTTC	CASGRTSGQETQYF
-	TRBV2	-	TRBJ2-3	TGTGCCAGCAGGGTGTCTAGCACAGATACGCAGTATTTT	CASRVSSTDTQYF
-	TRBV21-1	-	TRBJ1-2	TGTGCCAGCAACTCCCCCCCCGCGTCCCCTTATGGCTACACCTTC	CASNSPPASPYGYTF
-	TRBV28	-	TRBJ2-3	TGTGCCAGCAGTTTTCAGGACGGATCCAACACAGATACGCAGTATTTT	CASSFQDGSNTDTQYF
-	TRBV19	-	TRBJ1-1	TGTGCCAGTAGTAACGTGGGGGAGTACACTGAAGCTTTCTTT	CASSNVGEYTEAFF
TRBD2	TRBV7-3	few	TRBJ2-1	TGTGCCAGCAGCCCGACTAGCGGGAGGGCTGCCTACAATGAGCAGTTCTTC	CASSPTSGRAAYNEQFF
-	TRBV4-1	-	TRBJ2-4	TGCGCCAGCAGCCAAGTAGTCCGCGCCAAAAACATTCAGTACTTC	CASSQVVRAKNIQYF
-	TRBV21-1	-	TRBJ2-7	TGTGCCAGCAGCAAAAGAAGGACTAGCGGGAGGTCCAGCTACGAGCAGTACTTC	CASSKRRTSGRSSYEQYF
-	TRBV7-9	few	TRBJ1-4	TGTGCCAGCAGCTTGTCTATGGCGAGCGAAAAACTGTTTTTT	CASSLSMASEKLFF
TRBD1	TRBV19	-	TRBJ1-5	TGTGCCAGTAGTGACAGGGGGAACGACGGCAATCAGCCCCAGCATTTT	CASSDRGNDGNQPQHF
-	TRBV6-2/TRBV6-3	few	TRBJ1-2	TGTGCCAGCAGTTATAGTCCGGGCGGACAATATGGCTACACCTTC	CASSYSPGGQYGYTF
-	TRBV28	few	TRBJ2-3	TGTGCCAGCAGTTTGGCTCTCTGGGGGCAGTATTTT	CASSLALWGQYF
-	TRBV28	-	TRBJ2-5	TGTGCCAGCAGTTTTATGACAGGTCAAGAGACCCAGTACTTC	CASSFMTGQETQYF
TRBD1	TRBV7-2	-	TRBJ1-2	TGTGCCAGCAGCTTAACACCCGACAGGGCCTATGGCTACACCTTC	CASSLTPDRAYGYTF
TRBD2	TRBV10-3	-	TRBJ2-1	TGTGCCATCAGTGGACTAGCGGGAGGGAGGGATGAGCAGTTCTTC	CAISGLAGGRDEQFF
-	TRBV7-2	few	TRBJ2-5	TGTGCCAGCAGCCCCTTAGAGACCCAGTACTTC	CASSPLETQYF